This T cell receptor (beta chain) stems from a study of CD8 T cells in Susac syndrome. Study-level background: There were Susac syndrome patients who were therapy-naive at blood draw, others on corticosteroids, and others on intravenous immunoglobulin alone.

The CDR3 spans 14 residues. The germline gives CDR1 SGHDT, CDR2 YYEEEE. Trimming cost V 0 bases and J 2 bases, with 5 bases left between them. When the RNA was reverse transcribed, random hexamers were used with an input of about 0.5 to 1 ug. A single record per CDR3 protein comes from TCRdb applying MiXCR to the immunoSEQ multiplex PCR reads. The sample lists approximately 100,000 distinct CDR3 sequences, roughly 95% occurring once. The J gene is TRBJ2-2, the V gene TRBV5-6; D unclear. Material: CD8+ T cells from PBMCs. This TCR came from a human donor with Susac syndrome. Written as DNA, the CDR3 is TGTGCCAGCAGCTTGGCACGTAACACCGGGGAGCTGTTTTTT. It yields the protein CASSLARNTGELFF.